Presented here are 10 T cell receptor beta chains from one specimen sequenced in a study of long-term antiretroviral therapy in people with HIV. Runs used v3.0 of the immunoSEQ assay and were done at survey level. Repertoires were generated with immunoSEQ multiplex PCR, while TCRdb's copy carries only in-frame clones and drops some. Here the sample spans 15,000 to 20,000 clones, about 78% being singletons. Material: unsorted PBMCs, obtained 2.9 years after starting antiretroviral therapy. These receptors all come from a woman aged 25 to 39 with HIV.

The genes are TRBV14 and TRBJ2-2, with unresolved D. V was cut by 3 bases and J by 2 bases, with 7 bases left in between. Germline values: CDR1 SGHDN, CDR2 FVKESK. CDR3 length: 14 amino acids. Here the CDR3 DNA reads TGTGCCAGCAGCCAGTCCAGAAACACCGGGGAGCTGTTTTTT. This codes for CASSQSRNTGELFF.

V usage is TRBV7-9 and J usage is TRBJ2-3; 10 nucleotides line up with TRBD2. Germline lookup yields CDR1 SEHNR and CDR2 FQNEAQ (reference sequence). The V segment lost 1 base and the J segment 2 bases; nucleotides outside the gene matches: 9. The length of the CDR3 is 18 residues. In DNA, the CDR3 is TGTGCCAGCAGCTTAGGAGCGGGGGGGCTGGGTAACACAGATACGCAGTATTTT. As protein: CASSLGAGGLGNTDTQYF.

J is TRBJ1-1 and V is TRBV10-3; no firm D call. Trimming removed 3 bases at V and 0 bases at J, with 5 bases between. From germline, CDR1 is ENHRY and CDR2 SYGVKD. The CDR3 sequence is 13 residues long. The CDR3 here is CAISERVNTEAFF. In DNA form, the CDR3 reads TGTGCCATCAGTGAAAGAGTGAACACTGAAGCTTTCTTT.

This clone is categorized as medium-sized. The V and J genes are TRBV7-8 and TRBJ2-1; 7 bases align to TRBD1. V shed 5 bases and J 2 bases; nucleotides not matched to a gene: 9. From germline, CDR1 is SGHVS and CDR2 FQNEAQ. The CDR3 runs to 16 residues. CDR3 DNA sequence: TGTGCCAGCAGCCCTAACCCGAGGGGGCCCTACAATGAGCAGTTCTTC. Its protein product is CASSPNPRGPYNEQFF.

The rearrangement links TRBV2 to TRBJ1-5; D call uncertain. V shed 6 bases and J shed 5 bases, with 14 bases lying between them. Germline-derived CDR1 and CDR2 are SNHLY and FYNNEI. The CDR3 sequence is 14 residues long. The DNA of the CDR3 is TGTGCCAGCAGGCACTCTCGGGCGGATCAGCCCCAGCATTTT. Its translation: CASRHSRADQPQHF.

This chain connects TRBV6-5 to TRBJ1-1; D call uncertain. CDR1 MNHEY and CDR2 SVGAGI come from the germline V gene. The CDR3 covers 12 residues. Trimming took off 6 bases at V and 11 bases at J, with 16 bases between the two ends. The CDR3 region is CASSPFGLNAFF. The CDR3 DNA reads TGTGCCAGCAGCCCATTTGGGCTGAATGCTTTCTTT.

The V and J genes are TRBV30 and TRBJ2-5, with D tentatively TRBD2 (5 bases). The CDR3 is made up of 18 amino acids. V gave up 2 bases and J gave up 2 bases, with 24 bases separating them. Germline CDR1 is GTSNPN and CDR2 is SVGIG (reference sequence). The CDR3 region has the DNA TGTGCCTGGAGTCCCAGGACTGTGGCTAGCCTACTACAAGAGACCCAGTACTTC. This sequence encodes CAWSPRTVASLLQETQYF.

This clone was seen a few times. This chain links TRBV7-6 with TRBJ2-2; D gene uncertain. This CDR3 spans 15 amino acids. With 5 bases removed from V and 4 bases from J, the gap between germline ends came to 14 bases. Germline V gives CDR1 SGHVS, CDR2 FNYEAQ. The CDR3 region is CASSGPYWSTGELFF. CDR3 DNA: TGTGCCAGCAGCGGACCGTATTGGTCCACCGGGGAGCTGTTTTTT.

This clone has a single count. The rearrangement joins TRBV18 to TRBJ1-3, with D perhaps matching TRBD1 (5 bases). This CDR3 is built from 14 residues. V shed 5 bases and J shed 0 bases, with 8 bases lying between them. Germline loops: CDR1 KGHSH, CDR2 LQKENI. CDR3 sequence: CASSTGLSGNTIYF. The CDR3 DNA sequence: TGTGCCAGCTCAACGGGACTCTCTGGAAACACCATATATTTT.

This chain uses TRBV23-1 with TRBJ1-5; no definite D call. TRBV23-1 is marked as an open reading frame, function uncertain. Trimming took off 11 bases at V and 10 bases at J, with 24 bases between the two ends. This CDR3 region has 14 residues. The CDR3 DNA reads TGCGCCGTCCCTATTAAGGCCGTCGATAAACCCCAGCATTTT. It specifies CAVPIKAVDKPQHF.